One sample yielded the 30 T cell receptor beta chains listed below, sequenced in a study of cytomegalovirus exposure and HLA in healthy donors. Clones were read by immunoSEQ multiplex PCR, and TCRdb kept only the in-frame ones, dropping some. The sample includes about 360,000 clones, roughly 88% of them seen just once. The sample consisted of PBMCs. These receptors originate from a woman aged 18-35 years in good health and CMV-seronegative.

This chain links TRBV2 with TRBJ2-3; weak D call: TRBD1 (5 bases). In germline, CDR1 is SNHLY, CDR2 FYNNEI. V lost 2 bases, J lost 2 bases, and 11 bases lay in between. This CDR3 is built from 15 residues. The CDR3 here is CASSERGGFTDTQYF. The DNA of the CDR3 is TGTGCCAGCAGTGAAAGGGGCGGTTTCACAGATACGCAGTATTTT.

V usage is TRBV5-4 and J usage is TRBJ2-7; the D gene is possibly TRBD1 (6 bases). The CDR3 is 15 amino acids. CDR1 SGHNT and CDR2 YYREEE come from the germline V gene (reference sequence). Trimming removed 1 base from V and 5 bases from J, with 16 bases in between. Written as DNA, the CDR3 is TGTGCCAGCAGCTTGCCACAGGGACGGAGCCACGAGCAGTACTTC. Translating it yields CASSLPQGRSHEQYF. Complete variable domain (other parts from reference TRBV5-4 and TRBJ2-7): ETGVTQSPTHLIKTRGQQVTLRCSSQSGHNTVSWYQQALGQGPQFIFQYYREEENGRGNFPPRFSGLQFPNYSSELNVNALELDDSALYLCASSLPQGRSHEQYFGPGTRLTVT.

This clone was seen only once. The V gene is TRBV30, the J gene TRBJ2-5; D not resolved. With 3 bases removed from V and 7 bases from J, the gap between germline ends came to 15 bases. There are 13 residues in the CDR3. Germline V gene sequence: CDR1 GTSNPN, CDR2 SVGIG (reference sequence). The CDR3 coding sequence is TGTGCCTGGAGCGACACGTACTTCGGGACCCAGTACTTC. It specifies CAWSDTYFGTQYF.

The table lists this clone with a count of one. The rearrangement uses TRBV7-2 and TRBJ1-1; no definite D call. Germline lookup yields CDR1 SGHTA and CDR2 FQGNSA. V was shortened by 10 bases and J by 1 base, with 13 bases between the two germline ends. The CDR3 consists of 13 residues. The CDR3 nucleotides are TGTGCCACCCGACTCGCTGGGAACACTGAAGCTTTCTTT. Translation: CATRLAGNTEAFF.

This chain links TRBV28 with TRBJ1-3; D is unclear. CDR1 and CDR2 from the germline V gene are MDHEN and SYDVKM. Trimming pared 4 bases from V and 8 bases from J, leaving 15 bases between. The CDR3 length is 14 residues. DNA of the CDR3: TGTGCCAGCAGTTCCGTGGAGATCGGAGACACCATATATTTT. Translation: CASSSVEIGDTIYF.

V is TRBV30 and J is TRBJ1-1, with D hard to call. The CDR3 sequence is 13 residues long. V lost 4 bases and J lost 0, with 9 bases in between. Germline V gene sequence: CDR1 GTSNPN, CDR2 SVGIG (reference sequence). The CDR3 DNA reads TGTGCCTGGACACAGACGATGAACACTGAAGCTTTCTTT. Translation: CAWTQTMNTEAFF.

This sequence joins TRBV27 and TRBJ2-5, with a possible D match to TRBD1 (5 bases). Deletions cut 5 bases from V and 2 bases from J, with 9 bases between. The CDR3 consists of 13 residues. CDR1 MNHEY and CDR2 SMNVEV come from the germline V gene (reference sequence). CDR3 coding DNA: TGTGCCAGCAGTCTACGACAGCAAGAGACCCAGTACTTC. It translates to CASSLRQQETQYF.

This chain links TRBV4-2 with TRBJ1-5, with D possibly matching TRBD1 (5 bases). Germline V lookup: CDR1 LGHNA, CDR2 YNFKEQ. Trimming stripped 0 bases from V and 4 bases from J, with 16 bases between. The CDR3 consists of 17 residues. The DNA of the CDR3 is TGTGCCAGCAGCCAAGATGGAGGGGCAGTCAGGAATCAGCCCCAGCATTTT. This sequence encodes CASSQDGGAVRNQPQHF.

The rearrangement links TRBV4-2 to TRBJ1-1, with D uncertain. The ends were cut back, 0 bases at V and 7 bases at J, with 12 bases in the middle. This CDR3 has 14 residues. The V gene's germline CDR1 is LGHNA and CDR2 YNFKEQ. The CDR3 protein is CASSQEVIRSEAFF. The CDR3 DNA sequence: TGTGCCAGCAGCCAAGAAGTAATTAGAAGTGAAGCTTTCTTT.

The rearrangement links TRBV27 to TRBJ2-1; 8 bases align to TRBD1. Germline V lookup: CDR1 MNHEY, CDR2 SMNVEV (reference sequence). V was pared by 3 bases and J by 6 bases, with 7 bases of the junction left unmatched. This CDR3 contains 15 residues. CDR3 DNA: TGTGCCAGCAGTTTTTCAGGGGGCGCCGCCAATGAGCAGTTCTTC. This translates into CASSFSGGAANEQFF.

V gene TRBV7-9 combines with J gene TRBJ1-5; 11 positions agree with TRBD1. The CDR3 has 15 amino acids. Germline CDR1 and CDR2: SEHNR and FQNEAQ (reference sequence). The V gene end was trimmed by 6 bases and the J gene end by 2 bases; junction bases not matched to a gene: 3. The CDR3 sequence: CASSRTGGGNQPQHF. The CDR3 bases are TGTGCCAGCAGTCGGACAGGGGGCGGCAATCAGCCCCAGCATTTT.

This chain connects TRBV2 to TRBJ2-7, with a tentative D call TRBD1 (5 bases). Trimming stripped 7 bases from V and 2 bases from J, with 15 bases between. CDR1 is SNHLY, CDR2 FYNNEI, per germline. The CDR3 extends over 14 amino acids. This CDR3 is CASIVQAGAYEQYF. The CDR3, as DNA: TGTGCCAGCATCGTACAGGCCGGAGCCTACGAGCAGTACTTC.

The CDR3 coding sequence is TGTGCCAGCAGCGTAGACCCGGCTAGCGGGAGCGATGAGCAGTTCTTC. It yields the protein CASSVDPASGSDEQFF. The chain has TRBV9 and TRBJ2-1, with TRBD2 identical over 10 bases. Trimming cost V 0 bases and J 8 bases; bases outside gene matches: 8. CDR3 length: 16 residues. The V gene's germline CDR1 is SGDLS and CDR2 YYNGEE.

The chain is built from TRBV6-1 and TRBJ1-2, with 7 nucleotides matching TRBD1. CDR1 is MNHNS, CDR2 SASEGT, per germline. J was trimmed by 8 bases and V by 2 bases; bases with no gene match: 8. There are 14 residues in the CDR3. Here the CDR3 reads CASSESETGKGYTF. CDR3 nucleotides: TGTGCCAGCAGTGAAAGCGAGACAGGGAAGGGCTACACCTTC.

The chain couples TRBV27 to TRBJ2-1; 7 bases are a match to TRBD2. J lost 2 bases, V lost 8 bases, and 9 bases had no gene match. Germline V gene data show CDR1 as MNHEY and CDR2 as SMNVEV (reference sequence). There are 15 residues in the CDR3. As DNA, the CDR3 is TGTGCCAGCGCCGAATGGGGGGGGGCCTACAATGAGCAGTTCTTC. Its protein is CASAEWGGAYNEQFF.

J is TRBJ1-5 and V is TRBV28; tentative D call: TRBD1 (5 bases). With 6 bases removed from V and 5 bases from J, the gap between germline ends came to 11 bases. Germline loops: CDR1 MDHEN, CDR2 SYDVKM. The CDR3 has 13 residues. The CDR3 loop is CASRQTVYQPQHF. CDR3 DNA: TGTGCCAGCAGACAGACAGTCTATCAGCCCCAGCATTTT. Full variable domain (outside the CDR3, taken from reference TRBV28 and TRBJ1-5): DVKVTQSSRYLVKRTGEKVFLECVQDMDHENMFWYRQDPGLGLRLIYFSYDVKMKEKGDIPEGYSVSREKKERFSLILESASTNQTSMYLCASRQTVYQPQHFGDGTRLSIL.

The rearrangement links TRBV27 to TRBJ2-7, with D tentatively TRBD2 (6 bases). Between the trimmed V and J ends, which lost 5 bases and 2 bases, there was a span of 10 bases. CDR3 length: 13 residues. Germline CDR1 and CDR2: MNHEY and SMNVEV (reference sequence). This CDR3 reads CASSDGRTYEQYF. CDR3 DNA sequence: TGTGCCAGCAGTGACGGGAGAACCTACGAGCAGTACTTC.

V usage is TRBV6-5 and J usage is TRBJ1-2, with D possibly TRBD1 on 6 matching bases. Germline CDR1 reads MNHEY; CDR2 reads SVGAGI. The CDR3 runs 14 residues. The V end was cut by 0 bases, the J end by 1 base, with 6 bases between. This CDR3 is CASSYSDSNYGYTF. The CDR3 nucleotides read TGTGCCAGCAGTTACTCGGACAGTAACTATGGCTACACCTTC.

The chain joins TRBV28 to TRBJ1-5; D remains unclear. The CDR3 is 13 residues long. Germline CDR1 MDHEN, CDR2 SYDVKM. Trimming shortened V by 2 bases and J by 5 bases, and 7 bases separated the two germline ends. Written as DNA, the CDR3 is TGTGCCAGCAGTTTAGCCTACCATCAGCCCCAGCATTTT. Its protein product is CASSLAYHQPQHF.

V is TRBV30 and J is TRBJ2-2; TRBD2 agrees at 11 bases. The length of the CDR3 is 17 residues. V dropped 2 bases and J dropped 2; count of bases not matched to a gene: 7. CDR1 is GTSNPN, CDR2 SVGIG, per germline (reference sequence). The CDR3 sequence is CAWSPRLAGTNTGELFF. In DNA, the CDR3 is TGTGCCTGGAGTCCCAGACTAGCGGGGACTAACACCGGGGAGCTGTTTTTT.

V is TRBV11-2 and J is TRBJ2-7; 12 bases agree with TRBD2. In germline, CDR1 is SGHAT, CDR2 FQNNGV. This CDR3 has 16 residues. J gave up 2 bases and V 5 bases, and 7 bases lay outside the gene matches. CDR3 DNA sequence: TGTGCCAGCAGCGACGGACTAGCGGGAACCACCTACGAGCAGTACTTC. Protein: CASSDGLAGTTYEQYF.

The J gene is TRBJ1-1, the V gene TRBV6-5, with 9 bases aligning to TRBD1. The CDR3 is 15 residues long. Germline CDR1 MNHEY, CDR2 SVGAGI. V was pared by 0 bases and J by 5 bases, with 4 bases of the junction left unmatched. In DNA, the CDR3 is TGTGCCAGCAGTTACTCACTGACAGGGGGGACTGAAGCTTTCTTT. Translating it yields CASSYSLTGGTEAFF.

The chain carries TRBV5-8 and TRBJ2-7, with D unresolved. V was cut by 1 base and J by 4 bases, with 6 bases left in between. Germline loops: CDR1 SGHTS, CDR2 YDEGEE. The CDR3 runs 12 residues. The CDR3 bases are TGTGCCAGCAGCTTGAATACATACGAGCAGTACTTC. Amino acids: CASSLNTYEQYF.

This clone was seen a few times. The gene calls are TRBV7-3 and TRBJ2-7; 7 positions agree with TRBD2. This CDR3 is 15 amino acids long. The ends lost 3 bases at V and 2 bases at J; junction bases unmatched: 7. Germline CDR1 and CDR2: SGHTA and FQGTGA. The CDR3 protein is CASSFGGGPPYEQYF. In DNA form, the CDR3 reads TGTGCCAGCAGCTTTGGGGGAGGGCCACCCTACGAGCAGTACTTC.

This chain connects TRBV6-1 to TRBJ2-1; TRBD1 matches at 8 bases. Per the germline V gene, CDR1 is MNHNS and CDR2 is SASEGT. The CDR3 has 15 residues. The V gene end was trimmed by 3 bases and the J gene end by 5 bases; junction bases not matched to a gene: 6. The CDR3 here is CASSEKDRVNNEQFF. As DNA, the CDR3 is TGTGCCAGCAGTGAGAAGGACAGGGTAAACAATGAGCAGTTCTTC.

This chain joins TRBV15 and TRBJ2-1; TRBD1 is a possible D gene (8 bases). Germline V gene lookup returns CDR1 LNHNV and CDR2 YYDKDF (reference sequence). The CDR3 is made up of 16 amino acids. V gave up 3 bases and J gave up 5 bases, with 17 bases separating them. CDR3 DNA sequence: TGTGCCACCAGCAGTGGGGGGGACAGGATAGACAATGAGCAGTTCTTC. Translation gives CATSSGGDRIDNEQFF.

The V call is TRBV7-9, the J call TRBJ2-2, with D perhaps matching TRBD1 (6 bases). This CDR3 is 15 amino acids long. Germline CDR1 reads SEHNR; CDR2 reads FQNEAQ (reference sequence). V was shortened by 4 bases and J by 6 bases, with 15 bases between the two germline ends. The CDR3 DNA reads TGTGCCAGCAGCTACTTTGACAGGCGCGCCGGGGAGCTGTTTTTT. Amino acid sequence: CASSYFDRRAGELFF. Complete variable domain (other parts from reference TRBV7-9 and TRBJ2-2): DTGVSQNPRHKITKRGQNVTFRCDPISEHNRLYWYRQTLGQGPEFLTYFQNEAQLEKSRLLSDRFSAERPKGSFSTLEIQRTEQGDSAMYLCASSYFDRRAGELFFGEGSRLTVL.

This chain links TRBV30 with TRBJ2-2; 11 bases agree with TRBD2. The CDR3 consists of 15 residues. Trimming removed 5 bases from V and 1 base from J; junction bases left unmatched: 3. Germline V lookup: CDR1 GTSNPN, CDR2 SVGIG (reference sequence). CDR3 nucleotides: TGTGCCTGGGAGACTAGCGGGGAGAACACCGGGGAGCTGTTTTTT. Its translation is CAWETSGENTGELFF. The complete variable domain, with remaining parts taken from reference TRBV30 and TRBJ2-2, reads SQTIHQWPATLVQPVGSPLSLECTVEGTSNPNLYWYRQAAGRGLQLLFYSVGIGQISSEVPQNLSASRPQDRQFILSSKKLLLSDSGFYLCAWETSGENTGELFFGEGSRLTVL.

The chain joins TRBV5-8 to TRBJ2-2; TRBD2 agrees at 11 bases. V lost 0 bases, J lost 1 base, and 2 bases stayed unmatched. The CDR3 sequence is 17 residues long. Germline CDR1 reads SGHTS; CDR2 reads YDEGEE. Here the CDR3 DNA reads TGTGCCAGCAGCTTGGAAGGGACTAGCGGGAACACCGGGGAGCTGTTTTTT. This encodes CASSLEGTSGNTGELFF.

This clone was recorded once. V usage is TRBV28 and J usage is TRBJ1-2; D is unclear. Trimming left V 6 bases short and J 0 bases short, with 11 bases between. The CDR3 runs 14 residues. In germline, CDR1 is MDHEN, CDR2 SYDVKM. The chain's CDR3 is CASRPFVANYGYTF. Written as DNA, the CDR3 is TGTGCCAGCAGACCTTTTGTAGCTAACTATGGCTACACCTTC.